This T cell receptor (beta chain) was captured by sequencing in a study of OX40 agonist ivuxolimab in advanced cancers. The CDR3 is made up of 12 amino acids. V lost 4 bases and J lost 10; bases outside the gene matches: 6. CDR1 is LNHNV and CDR2 is YYDKDF in the germline V gene (reference sequence). Study results and limitations: Average numbers of expanded clones were greater in CD8+ T cells than in CD4+.

As regards this clone: Its target is unknown.

Profiled with immunoSEQ multiplex PCR; TCRdb holds only in-frame clones, not every one. The sample lists 50,000 or so clones, roughly 90% occurring once. Specimen: CD4+ or CD8+ T cells sorted from blood, collected in a trial of the OX40 agonist ivuxolimab. The gene calls are TRBV15 and TRBJ1-1, with 7 bases identical to TRBD1. The receptor was derived from an adult with an advanced solid tumor such as melanoma, head and neck, liver or kidney cancer. The CDR3: CATSTTGTVAFF. The CDR3 nucleotides read TGTGCCACCAGCACGACAGGGACGGTAGCTTTCTTT.